Included here is one TCR beta chain sequence, with context. Its antigen is unknown. Base qualities are missing; no much larger clone stands one base away. The data stem from a study of cytomegalovirus exposure and HLA in healthy donors (dated by TCRdb to 2017 to 2019). Background on the whole study: According to an earlier analysis of 550 to 700 of the donors, about 179 million T cells yielded 95 million to 140 million unique TCR beta sequences and 276 Gb of sequence data. Roughly 300 gigabases of sequencing data and around 87 million unique TCR sequences were included in an early release covering several hundred HLA-typed donors. Of the 398 genotyped donors, 81% fell in the genetic ancestry cluster associated with self-reported Caucasian donors. The aim of the study was to test whether cataloging public T cell receptors could identify signatures of past pathogen exposure. Using immunosequencing, the study profiled T cell repertoires from around 680 subjects and related those repertoires to cytomegalovirus serostatus. A separate validation cohort of about 110 different subjects was used in addition to the 666-subject first cohort. The study combined high-throughput TCR immunosequencing, statistical association of individual TCRs with disease status, and machine learning to predict cytomegalovirus infection status. In a later analysis, previously published TCR beta repertoires from 550 to 700 donors were re-analyzed and high-resolution HLA genotyping was added so that TCR occurrence patterns could be studied. Rather than drawing on any new phenotypic data, the later analysis identified candidate immune exposures from TCR beta sequences and the way those sequences occurred across donors. To decide whether each TCR beta V gene segment behaved as functional or pseudogenic, an earlier analysis of nearly 600 of the donors relied on high-throughput TCR beta sequencing. Donor age, sex, ethnicity and CMV serostatus were collected together with the repertoire data. A later genetic analysis took genome-wide SNP genotypes for about 65% of the 666 donors and used that subset as a discovery cohort. All discovery cohort repertoires had been generated using a single sequencing platform. HLA typing covered class I and class II loci at four-digit resolution. The number of typed donors differed by locus: roughly 620-640 for A, B, C, DRB1 and DQB1; 522 for DQA1; 606 for DPA1; and 450 to 480 for DPB1. About five DR-DQ haplotypes were treated as single units for association and clustering because of strong linkage in the cohort. On average, over 200,000 unique TCR beta nucleotide sequences were sequenced per donor among some 420 genotyped donors of the cohort, with roughly 20% of those sequences being non-productive. Results the study describes overall, beyond this receptor: A few of the identified cytomegalovirus-associated TCR beta chains were confirmed in vitro to be specific for cytomegalovirus antigens. In the study, approximately 160 TCR beta chains were listed as associated with cytomegalovirus. Across donors, most TCR sequences were observed very rarely, whereas some public TCRs were present in many individuals. Because the 87-base-pair reads could not distinguish some IMGT-functional V segments, including TRBV6-2 and TRBV6-3, those segments were excluded. HLA typing was unavailable for some donors at each locus, so association tests used only the typed subset. In a later analysis, the rate of TCR association differed among HLA loci, with DRB1 alleles having the most associated TCRs and HLA-C alleles having the fewest. The classifier was reported to diagnose cytomegalovirus status with high specificity and sensitivity in both the original and validation cohorts. In this cohort, only TCR beta chains were sequenced, and detectable features were limited by the absence of alpha or paired-chain data. A later analysis associated 15,000 to 20,000 TCR beta sequences with specific HLA alleles at a false discovery rate of 0.05. Correlated functional status among segregating V segments might be attributable to linkage disequilibrium, but an unknown experimental factor could not be ruled out. A further reported finding was that TCR beta sequences accurately predicted the HLA-A and HLA-B alleles for most subjects in the first cohort. Because counts were too low, some 16 rarely observed V segments, including chromosome 9 orphons, were excluded from the earlier analysis of several hundred of the donors. Several of the top co-occurrence clusters appeared to be linked to parvovirus B19, influenza, CMV and Epstein-Barr virus, according to a later analysis. In a later genetic analysis, a missense DCLRE1C variant was associated with V-gene and J-gene trimming of TCR beta chains, and the association was replicated in an independent cohort. The presence/absence analyses assumed that sequencing depth was roughly uniform across donors, and that assumption may not be true. A later analysis found that HLA-associated TCR beta chains were more clonally expanded and had lower generation probabilities than equally common non-associated chains. In a later genetic analysis, fewer N-insertions in productive TCRs were reported among donors in an Asian-associated ancestry cluster than the roughly 700-donor mean. Immune exposure information for the cohort was limited to CMV serostatus. Most CMV-associated TCR beta chains appeared to be HLA-restricted in a later analysis, and the HLA associations seemed to be driven largely by CMV exposure. An earlier analysis of 587 of the donors showed that most TCR beta V segments appeared in productive rearrangements either about 87% or about 30% of the time, which broadly matched IMGT annotations. A cluster of highly shared sequence variants was judged likely to be a technical artifact of the sequencing pipeline. It was suggested by the authors that the approach could potentially be generalized to other disease states and immunological phenotypes. Strong co-occurrence of HLA alleles, especially DR and DQ, made assigning TCR associations to individual alleles difficult.

The cohort comprised some 680 healthy bone marrow donors. All cohort members were sampled while nominally healthy, although unrecorded immune exposures were likely present. The donor tested CMV seropositive and was one of the 289 seropositive cohort members. A peripheral blood sample was provided by each donor, and peripheral blood mononuclear cells were used for TCR beta sequencing. The Qiagen DNeasy Blood Extraction Kit was used to extract genomic DNA from the blood cell samples. Libraries were made using the immunoSEQ multiplex PCR assay. For the multiplex PCR, a mixture combining 60 forward primers for TCR Vbeta segments and 13 reverse primers for TCR Jbeta segments was used. The CDR3 region of rearranged TCR beta genes was amplified from genomic DNA with a multiplex PCR assay. On the Illumina HiSeq System, the amplified TCR beta libraries were sequenced as 87-base-pair reads. In the authors' own workflow: In a later analysis, tens of millions of unique TCR beta chains were counted across the roughly 670 repertoires, and roughly 10 million of these chains were shared by at least two donors. Raw reads were error-corrected and collapsed into unique sequences with a nearest-neighbor algorithm that merged closely related sequences to remove PCR and sequencing errors. CDR3 sequences were aligned to IMGT reference sequences to assign V, D and J gene segments. For a sequence to be retained, a match of at least six nucleotides to both a V gene segment and a J gene segment was required. A rearrangement was called productive if the CDR3 had no stop codons and remained in frame with V and J, and every other rearrangement was called non-productive. CDR3 was defined by IMGT convention, running from the second conserved V-encoded cysteine to the conserved J-encoded phenylalanine. Sequences without an unambiguous match to a single V gene segment were excluded from the earlier analysis of several hundred of the donors. An earlier analysis of about 590 of the donors classified V segments as functional when productive rearrangements were above 56.7% and as segregating when the standard deviation between donors was above 5%. A statistical classification framework was built to diagnose cytomegalovirus status from the catalog of TCR beta chain sequences. In a later analysis, TCR nucleotide sequences were compared against IMGT/GENE-DB human TR gene sequences so that V and J genes could be assigned. A later analysis assigned CDR3 sequences and most-parsimonious VDJ recombination scenarios with the TCRdist pipeline. A later analysis defined each TCR beta chain by its CDR3 amino acid sequence plus V-gene family, and excluded reads lacking a unique V-gene family. To address suspected cross-contamination and a sequencing artifact, a later analysis removed 592 highly shared, low-generation-probability nucleotide sequences. In a later analysis, a clonal expansion index for each public chain was calculated from normalized within-repertoire ranks of inferred template counts. Generation probabilities in a later analysis came from a VDJ recombination model fitted to out-of-frame rearrangements, and those results were checked against IGoR. In a later analysis, TCR-TCR, TCR-HLA and TCR-CMV co-occurrence was scored with hypergeometric tests, and a repertoire-size bias correction was applied to TCR pairs. False discovery rates were estimated in a later analysis by permuting HLA or CMV assignments 20 times. A later analysis grouped co-occurring TCRs with DBSCAN, adding TCRdist sequence similarity when clustering within HLA-allele-positive subsets. Co-occurrence clustering excluded repertoires with fewer than 30,000 or more than 120,000 public chains, plus five with anomalous nucleotide sharing. In TCRdb, the immuneACCESS table is reduced to in-frame sequences with V and J assigned. These tables do not hold every clone; where another copy was compared, an unresolved V gene accounts for under half, and the others remain unexplained. V and J calls plus clone size are reproduced from that table; the DNA served to infer D and trimming. Counted in this sample were 150,000 to 200,000 clones; more than 80% of them appeared once. Roughly 4.9% of the sample lies in the top ten.

Trimming accounts for 3 bases at V and 2 bases at J, while the number of junction bases matched to no gene is 2. Taken from the germline V gene, the CDR1 and CDR2 loops are SGHTA and FQGNSA. The CDR3, cysteine through phenylalanine, is 14 amino acids long. Only the CDR3 part of the read is kept: 42 bases, read in frame from the first base. Sequenced: PBMCs. This chain is built from TRBV7-2 and TRBJ2-3; 7 bases in the middle match TRBD1. This sequence originates from a woman between 18 and 30 years old in good health and CMV-seropositive. The sequenced DNA is TGTGCCAGCAGCTTGGGACAGTACACAGATACGCAGTATTTT. This codes for CASSLGQYTDTQYF.